The entry below describes one TCR beta chain. Its cognate antigen has yet to be identified. Per-base qualities were not stored, and no clone one base away is much larger. These data are taken from a study of blood T cell repertoires in COVID-19 (dated by TCRdb to 2018 to 2020). About the full investigation: Collaborator samples came from the United States, Italy and Spain and covered acute and convalescent phases of COVID-19. The material from the prospective study consisted of cDNA or gDNA derived from T cells, B-cell-depleted T cells, or PBMCs. The dataset comprised deeply sampled blood TCRbeta repertoires from subjects exposed to, actively infected with, or recovered from COVID-19. The repertoires were made available in a free public database intended to serve as a resource for research on the immune response to SARS-CoV-2. Samples were obtained from the ongoing ImmuneRACE study (first 160 participants) and from 1,000 to 1,500 subjects provided by 6 global collaborators. A de-identified subject ID, COVID-19 status, age in years and sex were almost always included in the sample metadata. HLA class I and class II types, where available, came from metadata supplied by the sample provider rather than from assay-based typing.

Study-wide findings and limitations: The quantity of clinical and demographic metadata differed by source and by participant and was supplied without curation.

Each collaborating institution followed its own protocols to collect whole blood in K2EDTA tubes. For TCRbeta analysis, collaborator samples were shipped as frozen whole blood, as isolated PBMCs, or as DNA extracted from either sample type. TCRbeta CDR3 regions were amplified from genomic DNA by means of the immunoSEQ Assay, a bias-controlled multiplex PCR. As for how the authors treated the data: The number of nucleated cells in each sample was estimated from the amplification of reference gene primers within the assay. To quantify the absolute abundance of each unique TCRbeta CDR3 rearrangement, sequence reads were collapsed and filtered. For each sample, productive Simpson clonality was calculated as the square root of Simpson's diversity index across productive rearrangements. The immuneACCESS repertoire file appears here via TCRdb, limited to in-frame rearrangements. These files lack a portion of the clones; in checked studies, under half of the deficit traces to unresolved V genes, and the cause of the others is not known. V, J and clone size were drawn from that table, and D and trimming were deduced from the DNA. The sample contains roughly 100,000 clones, about 90% of them found a single time. More than 5% of the sample comes from the top ten.

Based on the germline V gene (reference sequence), the CDR1 and CDR2 sequences are LNHNV and YYDKDF. V gives up 3 bases and J gives up 8 bases, and the segment between their germline ends measures 19 bases. Measured from the cysteine to the phenylalanine, the CDR3 is 15 residues long. The DNA shown is the 45-base CDR3, in frame from base 1. The sequence joins TRBV15 to TRBJ1-1, with a weak D call of TRBD1 (6 bases match). This receptor was taken from a human donor in a cohort sampled during active COVID-19. Source material: peripheral blood. CDR3 region: CATSRGEGGVWEAFF. The DNA sequence is TGTGCCACCAGCAGGGGGGAGGGGGGAGTATGGGAAGCTTTCTTT.